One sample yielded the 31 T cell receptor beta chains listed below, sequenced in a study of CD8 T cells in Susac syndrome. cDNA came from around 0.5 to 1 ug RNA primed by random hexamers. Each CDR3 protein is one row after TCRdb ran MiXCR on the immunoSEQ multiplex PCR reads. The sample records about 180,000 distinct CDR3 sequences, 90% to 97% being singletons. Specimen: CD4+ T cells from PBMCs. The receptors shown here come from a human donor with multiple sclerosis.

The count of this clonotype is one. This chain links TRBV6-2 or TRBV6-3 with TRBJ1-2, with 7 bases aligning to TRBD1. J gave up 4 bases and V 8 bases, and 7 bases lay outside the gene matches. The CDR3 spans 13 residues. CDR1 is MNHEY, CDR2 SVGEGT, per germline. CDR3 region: CASLGTDFYGYTF. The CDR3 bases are TGTGCCAGCCTCGGGACAGACTTCTATGGCTACACCTTC.

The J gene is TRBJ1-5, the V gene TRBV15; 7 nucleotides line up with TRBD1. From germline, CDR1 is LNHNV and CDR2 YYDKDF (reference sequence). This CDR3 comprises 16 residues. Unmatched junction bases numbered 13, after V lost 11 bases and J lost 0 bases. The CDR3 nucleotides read TGTGCCGCGCGACAGGGAGATCCCAATAGCAATCAGCCCCAGCATTTT. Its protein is CAARQGDPNSNQPQHF.

DNA of the CDR3: TGTGCCAGCAGTTTAGCGGGACAGGTCGCCTCCTACGAGCAGTACTTC. Translated, it gives CASSLAGQVASYEQYF. V is TRBV12-3 or TRBV12-4 and J is TRBJ2-7, with TRBD1 identical over 8 bases. This CDR3 spans 16 amino acids. V lost 0 bases to trimming and J lost 0 bases; unmatched junction nucleotides: 4.

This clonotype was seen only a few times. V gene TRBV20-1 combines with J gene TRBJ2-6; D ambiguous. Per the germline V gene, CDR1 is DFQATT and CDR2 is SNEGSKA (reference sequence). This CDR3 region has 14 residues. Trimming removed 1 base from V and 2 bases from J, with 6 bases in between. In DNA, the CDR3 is TGCAGTGCTAGAGCGGGTGCTGGGGCCAACGTCCTGACTTTC. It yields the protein CSARAGAGANVLTF.

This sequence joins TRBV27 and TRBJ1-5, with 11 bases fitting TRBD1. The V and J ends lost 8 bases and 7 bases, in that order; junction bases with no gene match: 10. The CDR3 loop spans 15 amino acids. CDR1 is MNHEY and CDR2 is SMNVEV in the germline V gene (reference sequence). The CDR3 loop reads CASAEGQGDLQPQHF. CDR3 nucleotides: TGTGCCAGCGCTGAGGGACAGGGGGATCTGCAGCCCCAGCATTTT.

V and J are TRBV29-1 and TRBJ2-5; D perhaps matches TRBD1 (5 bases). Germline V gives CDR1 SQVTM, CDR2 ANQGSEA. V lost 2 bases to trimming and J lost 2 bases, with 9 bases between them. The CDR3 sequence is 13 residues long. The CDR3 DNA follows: TGCAGCGTTGAAAAGACAGCTCAAGAGACCCAGTACTTC. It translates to CSVEKTAQETQYF. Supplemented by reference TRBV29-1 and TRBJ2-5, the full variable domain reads SAVISQKPSRDICQRGTSLTIQCQVDSQVTMMFWYRQQPGQSLTLIATANQGSEATYESGFVIDKFPISRPNLTFSTLTVSNMSPEDSSIYLCSVEKTAQETQYFGPGTRLLVL.

The CDR3 region is CSASLSNQPQHF. In DNA, the CDR3 is TGCAGTGCTAGCCTTAGCAATCAGCCCCAGCATTTT. The chain links TRBV20-1 to TRBJ1-5, with no clear D. Germline assignment: CDR1 DFQATT and CDR2 SNEGSKA (reference sequence). The CDR3 has 12 residues. V was clipped by 3 bases and J by 0 bases, with 3 bases between them.

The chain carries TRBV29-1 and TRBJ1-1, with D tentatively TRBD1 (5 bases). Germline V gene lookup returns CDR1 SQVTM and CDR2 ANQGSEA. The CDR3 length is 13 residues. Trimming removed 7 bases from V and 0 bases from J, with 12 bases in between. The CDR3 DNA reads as TGCAGCGGGATACAGGATTTGAACACTGAAGCTTTCTTT. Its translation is CSGIQDLNTEAFF.

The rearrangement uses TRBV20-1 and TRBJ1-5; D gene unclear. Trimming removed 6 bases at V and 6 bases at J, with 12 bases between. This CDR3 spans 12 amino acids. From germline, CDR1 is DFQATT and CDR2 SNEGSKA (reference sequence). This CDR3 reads CSAEAGGQPQHF. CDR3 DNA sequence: TGCAGTGCGGAAGCTGGCGGTCAGCCCCAGCATTTT.

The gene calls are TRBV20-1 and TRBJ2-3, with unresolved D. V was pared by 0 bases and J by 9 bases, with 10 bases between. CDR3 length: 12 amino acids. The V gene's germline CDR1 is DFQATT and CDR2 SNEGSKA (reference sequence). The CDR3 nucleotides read TGCAGTGCTAGAGAGAGGTTTAGGACGCAGTATTTT. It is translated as CSARERFRTQYF.

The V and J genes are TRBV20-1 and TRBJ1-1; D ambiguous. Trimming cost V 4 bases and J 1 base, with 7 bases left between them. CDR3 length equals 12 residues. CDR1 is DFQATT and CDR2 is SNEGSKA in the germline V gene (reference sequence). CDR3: CSAKTPNTEAFF. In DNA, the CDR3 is TGCAGTGCTAAAACCCCGAACACTGAAGCTTTCTTT.

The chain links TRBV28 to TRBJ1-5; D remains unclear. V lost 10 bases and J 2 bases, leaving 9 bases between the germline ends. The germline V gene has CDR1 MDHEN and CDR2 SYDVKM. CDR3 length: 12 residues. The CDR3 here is CATRTGNQPQHF. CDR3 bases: TGTGCCACTCGTACGGGCAATCAGCCCCAGCATTTT.

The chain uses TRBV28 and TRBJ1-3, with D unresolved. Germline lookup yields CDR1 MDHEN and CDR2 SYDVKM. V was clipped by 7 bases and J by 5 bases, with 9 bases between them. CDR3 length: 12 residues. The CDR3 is CASTQTRNTIYF. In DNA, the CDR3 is TGTGCCAGCACCCAGACCAGAAACACCATATATTTT.

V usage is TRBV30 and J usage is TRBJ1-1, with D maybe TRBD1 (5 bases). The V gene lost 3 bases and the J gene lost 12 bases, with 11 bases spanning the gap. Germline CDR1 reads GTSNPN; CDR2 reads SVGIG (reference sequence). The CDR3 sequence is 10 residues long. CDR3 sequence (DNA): TGTGCCTGGAGGCAGGGTATTACTTTCTTT. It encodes CAWRQGITFF.

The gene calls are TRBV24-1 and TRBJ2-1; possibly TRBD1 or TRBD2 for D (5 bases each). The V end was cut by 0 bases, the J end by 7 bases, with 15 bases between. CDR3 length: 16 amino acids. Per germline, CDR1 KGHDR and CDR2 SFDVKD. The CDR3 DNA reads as TGTGCCACCAGTGATTTGGGGGGTGGGCCGAGGAATGAGCAGTTCTTC. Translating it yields CATSDLGGGPRNEQFF.

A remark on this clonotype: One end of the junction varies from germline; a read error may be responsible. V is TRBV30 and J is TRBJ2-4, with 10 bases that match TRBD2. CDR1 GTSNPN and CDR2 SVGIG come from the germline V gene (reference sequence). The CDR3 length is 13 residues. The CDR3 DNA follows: TGTGCGTCATCATCGGCTAGCGGGGGCCTCCGTCTGTTC. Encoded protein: CASSSASGGLRLF.

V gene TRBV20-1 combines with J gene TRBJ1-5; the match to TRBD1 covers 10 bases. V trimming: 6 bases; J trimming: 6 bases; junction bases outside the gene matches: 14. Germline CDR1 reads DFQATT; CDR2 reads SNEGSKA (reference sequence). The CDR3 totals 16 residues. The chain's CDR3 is CSASPGQGVGAQPQHF. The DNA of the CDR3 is TGCAGTGCCAGTCCCGGACAGGGGGTTGGGGCTCAGCCCCAGCATTTT.

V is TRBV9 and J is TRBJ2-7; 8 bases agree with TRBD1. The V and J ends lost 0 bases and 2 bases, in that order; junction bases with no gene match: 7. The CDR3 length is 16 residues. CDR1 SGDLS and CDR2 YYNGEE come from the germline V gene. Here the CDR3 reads CASSVGGTGNAYEQYF. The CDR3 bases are TGTGCCAGCAGCGTAGGCGGGACAGGAAATGCCTACGAGCAGTACTTC.

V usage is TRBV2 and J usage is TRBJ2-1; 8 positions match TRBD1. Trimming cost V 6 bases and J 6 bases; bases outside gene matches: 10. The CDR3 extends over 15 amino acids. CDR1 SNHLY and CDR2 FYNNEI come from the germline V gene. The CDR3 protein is CASRRPGQAINEQFF. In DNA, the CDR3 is TGTGCCAGCAGGCGCCCGGGACAGGCAATCAATGAGCAGTTCTTC.

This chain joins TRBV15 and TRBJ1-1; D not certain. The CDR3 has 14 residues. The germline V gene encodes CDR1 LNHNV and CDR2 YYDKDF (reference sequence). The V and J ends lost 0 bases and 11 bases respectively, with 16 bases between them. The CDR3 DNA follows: TGTGCCACCAGCAGAGATAAAGGATTAGTGGTCGCTTTCTTT. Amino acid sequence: CATSRDKGLVVAFF.

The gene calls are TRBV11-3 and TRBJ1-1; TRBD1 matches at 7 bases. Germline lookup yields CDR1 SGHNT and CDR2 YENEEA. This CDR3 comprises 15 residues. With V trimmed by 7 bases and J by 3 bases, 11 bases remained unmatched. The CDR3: CASTHRQGQDTEAFF. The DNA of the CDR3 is TGTGCCAGCACGCATCGACAGGGACAAGACACTGAAGCTTTCTTT.

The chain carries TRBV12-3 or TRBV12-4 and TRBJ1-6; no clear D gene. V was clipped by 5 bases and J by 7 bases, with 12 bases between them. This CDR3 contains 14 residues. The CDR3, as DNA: TGTGCCAGCAGTCTTGCCGCAGTGAATTCACCCCTCCACTTT. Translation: CASSLAAVNSPLHF.

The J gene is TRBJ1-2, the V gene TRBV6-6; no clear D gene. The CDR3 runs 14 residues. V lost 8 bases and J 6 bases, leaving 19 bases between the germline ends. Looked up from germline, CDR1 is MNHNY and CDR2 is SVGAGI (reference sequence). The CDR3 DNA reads TGTGCCAGCCGGATAGGCGCCTCCCCAGATGGCTACACCTTC. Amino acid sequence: CASRIGASPDGYTF.

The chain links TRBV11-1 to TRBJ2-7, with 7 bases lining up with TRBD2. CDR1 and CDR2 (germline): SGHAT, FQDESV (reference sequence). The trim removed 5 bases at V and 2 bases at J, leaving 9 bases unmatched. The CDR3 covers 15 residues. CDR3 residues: CASSPKGREPYEQYF. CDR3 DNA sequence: TGTGCCAGCAGCCCAAAGGGGAGGGAACCCTACGAGCAGTACTTC.

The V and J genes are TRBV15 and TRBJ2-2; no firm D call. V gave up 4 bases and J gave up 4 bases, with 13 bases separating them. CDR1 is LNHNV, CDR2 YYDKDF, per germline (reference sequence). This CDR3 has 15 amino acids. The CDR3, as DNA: TGTGCCACCAGCAATTCAGCCAGCTTCACCGGGGAGCTGTTTTTT. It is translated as CATSNSASFTGELFF.

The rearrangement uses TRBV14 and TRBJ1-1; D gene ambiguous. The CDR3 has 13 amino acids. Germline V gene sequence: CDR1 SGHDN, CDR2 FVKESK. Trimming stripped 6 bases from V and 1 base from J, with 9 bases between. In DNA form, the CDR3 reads TGTGCCAGCAGTTCGGGTTGGAACACTGAAGCTTTCTTT. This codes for CASSSGWNTEAFF.

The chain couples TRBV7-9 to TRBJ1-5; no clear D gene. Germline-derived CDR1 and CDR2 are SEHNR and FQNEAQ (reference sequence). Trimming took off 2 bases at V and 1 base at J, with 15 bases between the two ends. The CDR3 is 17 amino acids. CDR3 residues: CASSLWSKSLSNQPQHF. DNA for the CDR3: TGTGCCAGCAGCTTATGGAGCAAATCACTCAGCAATCAGCCCCAGCATTTT.

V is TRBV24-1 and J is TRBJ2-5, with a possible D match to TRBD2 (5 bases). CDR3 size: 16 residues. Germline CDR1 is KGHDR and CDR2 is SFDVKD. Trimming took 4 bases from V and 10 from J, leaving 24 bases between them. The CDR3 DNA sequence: TGTGCCACCAGTGACCCTACCCCTCCGGTACAAGAGGGCCAGTACTTC. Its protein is CATSDPTPPVQEGQYF.

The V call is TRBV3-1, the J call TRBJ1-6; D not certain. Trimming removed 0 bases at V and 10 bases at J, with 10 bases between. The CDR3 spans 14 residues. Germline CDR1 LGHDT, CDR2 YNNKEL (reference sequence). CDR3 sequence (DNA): TGTGCCAGCAGCCAAGAAACAGCTCTCTCACCCCTCCACTTT. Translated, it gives CASSQETALSPLHF.

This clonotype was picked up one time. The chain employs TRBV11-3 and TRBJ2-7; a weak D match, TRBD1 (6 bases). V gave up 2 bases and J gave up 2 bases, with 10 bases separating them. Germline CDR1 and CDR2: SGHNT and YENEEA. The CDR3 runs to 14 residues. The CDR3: CASSLQGTTYEQYF. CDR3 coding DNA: TGTGCCAGCAGCTTACAAGGGACAACCTACGAGCAGTACTTC.

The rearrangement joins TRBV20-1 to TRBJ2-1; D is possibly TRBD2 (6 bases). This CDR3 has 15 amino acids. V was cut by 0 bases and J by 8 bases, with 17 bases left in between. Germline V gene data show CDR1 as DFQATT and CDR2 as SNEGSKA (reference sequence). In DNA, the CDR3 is TGCAGTGCTAGAGATCCTGCGGGGCGCATCGATGAGCAGTTCTTC. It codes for CSARDPAGRIDEQFF.